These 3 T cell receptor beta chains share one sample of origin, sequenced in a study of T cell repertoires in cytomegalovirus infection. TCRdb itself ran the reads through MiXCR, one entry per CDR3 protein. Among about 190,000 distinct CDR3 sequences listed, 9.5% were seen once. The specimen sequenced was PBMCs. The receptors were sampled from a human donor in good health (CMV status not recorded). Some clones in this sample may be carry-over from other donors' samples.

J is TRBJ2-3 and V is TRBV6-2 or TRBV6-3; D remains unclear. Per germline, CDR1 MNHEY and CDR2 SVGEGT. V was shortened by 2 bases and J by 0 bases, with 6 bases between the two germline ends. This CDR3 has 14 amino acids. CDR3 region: CASSYGASTDTQYF. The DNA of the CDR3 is TGTGCCAGCAGTTACGGCGCGAGCACAGATACGCAGTATTTT.

CDR3 sequence reads: CSARDRRLAGGRRTDTQYF. In DNA, the CDR3 is TGCAGTGCTAGAGATCGTCGACTAGCGGGGGGTCGGCGCACAGATACGCAGTATTTT. The chain uses TRBV20-1 and TRBJ2-3; 13 bases match TRBD2. The CDR3 runs to 19 residues. Germline V gives CDR1 DFQATT, CDR2 SNEGSKA (reference sequence). The junction had 10 bases not matched to a gene; V was cut back by 0 bases and J by 1 base.

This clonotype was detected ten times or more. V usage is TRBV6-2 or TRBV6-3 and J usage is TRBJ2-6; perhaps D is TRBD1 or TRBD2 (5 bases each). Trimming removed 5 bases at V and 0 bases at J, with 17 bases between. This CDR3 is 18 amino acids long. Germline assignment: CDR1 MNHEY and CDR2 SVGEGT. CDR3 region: CASSTWGIHPSGANVLTF. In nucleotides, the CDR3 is TGTGCCAGCAGTACGTGGGGGATACACCCCTCTGGGGCCAACGTCCTGACTTTC.